This entry features one TCR beta chain sequence. Its antigen is as yet unknown. Each CDR3 protein is one row after TCRdb ran MiXCR on the reads. The sample lists under 800,000 distinct CDR3 sequences; 20% to 30% were seen once. The sample belongs to a study of T cell repertoires in cytomegalovirus infection. Study information: Based on public TCR beta signatures, there were indications of CMV infection and of a matching HLA type.

Regarding the study as a whole: Summed public TCR beta family frequency identified CMV carriers bearing the relevant HLA. Dominant in the ex vivo response were TCR beta clonotypes restricted by HLA-C and specific for CMV.

Unmatched junction bases numbered 4, after V lost 6 bases and J lost 5 bases. The CDR3 consists of 13 residues. The germline V gene encodes CDR1 MNHNS and CDR2 SASEGT. This chain uses TRBV6-1 with TRBJ1-1; 9 bases align to TRBD1. Input material: CD8+ T cells from PBMCs. The TCR was taken from a human donor in good health (CMV status not recorded). Some clones in this sample may be carry-over from other donors' samples. In DNA form, the CDR3 reads TGTGCCAGCAGGGACAGGGGCACTACTGAAGCTTTCTTT. Protein: CASRDRGTTEAFF.